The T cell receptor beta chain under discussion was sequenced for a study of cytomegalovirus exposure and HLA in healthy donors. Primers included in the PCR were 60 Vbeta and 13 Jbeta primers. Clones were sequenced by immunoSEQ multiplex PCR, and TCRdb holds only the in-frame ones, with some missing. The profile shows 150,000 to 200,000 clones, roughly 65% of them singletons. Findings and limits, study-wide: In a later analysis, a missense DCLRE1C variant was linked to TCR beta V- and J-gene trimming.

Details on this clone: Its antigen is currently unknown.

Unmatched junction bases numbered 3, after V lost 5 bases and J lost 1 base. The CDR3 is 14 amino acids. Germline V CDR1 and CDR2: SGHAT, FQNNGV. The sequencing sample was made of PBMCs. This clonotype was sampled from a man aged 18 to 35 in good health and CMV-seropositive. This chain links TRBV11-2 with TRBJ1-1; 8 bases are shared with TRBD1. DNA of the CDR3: TGTGCCAGCAGCGCAGACAGGGGGAACACTGAAGCTTTCTTT. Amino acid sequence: CASSADRGNTEAFF.